This TCR beta chain came from a study of STAT5B mutations in CD4+ large granular lymphocyte leukemia. Study details: CD8+ depletion followed by anti-CD4 microbead selection was applied to cryopreserved cells.

Clones were sequenced by immunoSEQ multiplex PCR, and TCRdb holds only the in-frame ones, with some missing. Of a few thousand clones detected, around 87% appear once; the ten largest clones hold approximately 6.5%. Specimen: PBMCs. The TCR was taken from a woman aged 70-85 years with CD4+ T-cell large granular lymphocyte leukemia.

CDR3 in DNA: TGTGCCAGCAGCCCCAGCACCGGGGAGCTGTTTTTT. Its protein is CASSPSTGELFF. The V gene is TRBV6-5, the J gene TRBJ2-2; D gene uncertain. Germline CDR1 MNHEY, CDR2 SVGAGI. The CDR3 contains 12 residues. Trimming pared 6 bases from V and 4 bases from J, leaving 6 bases between.